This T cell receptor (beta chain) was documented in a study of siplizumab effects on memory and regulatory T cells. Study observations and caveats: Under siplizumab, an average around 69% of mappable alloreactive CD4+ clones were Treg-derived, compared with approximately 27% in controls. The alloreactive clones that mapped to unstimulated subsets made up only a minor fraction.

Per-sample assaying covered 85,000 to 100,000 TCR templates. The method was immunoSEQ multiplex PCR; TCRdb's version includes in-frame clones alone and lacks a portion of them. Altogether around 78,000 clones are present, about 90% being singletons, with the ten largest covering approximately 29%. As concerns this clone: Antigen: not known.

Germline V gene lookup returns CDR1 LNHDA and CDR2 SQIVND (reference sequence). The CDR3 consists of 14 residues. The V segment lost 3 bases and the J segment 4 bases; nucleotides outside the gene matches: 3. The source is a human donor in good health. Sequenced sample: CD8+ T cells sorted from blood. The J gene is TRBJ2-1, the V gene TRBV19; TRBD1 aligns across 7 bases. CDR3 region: CASSIQTGYNEQFF. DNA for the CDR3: TGTGCCAGTAGTATTCAGACAGGGTACAATGAGCAGTTCTTC.